One and the same sample provided the 27 T cell receptor beta chains below, sequenced in a study of T cell repertoires in cytomegalovirus infection. From the reads, TCRdb called clonotypes with MiXCR, one entry per CDR3 protein. The repertoire has 250,000 to 300,000 distinct CDR3 sequences, roughly a fifth of them found once; the top ten carry about 21%. These receptors have no identified antigens. The input for sequencing was cultured PBMCs, taken from culture after CMV antigen stimulation. Receptors were obtained from a human donor in good health (CMV status not recorded). Some clones in this sample may be carry-over from other donors' samples.

This clonotype was detected ten times or more. The chain carries TRBV7-2 and TRBJ1-5; D is unresolved. Germline values: CDR1 SGHTA, CDR2 FQGNSA. Trimming took 2 bases from V and 7 from J, leaving 9 bases between them. There are 13 residues in the CDR3. This chain's CDR3 is CASSLFTRQPQHF. DNA for the CDR3: TGTGCCAGCAGCTTATTTACCAGGCAGCCCCAGCATTTT.

V is TRBV5-4 and J is TRBJ2-2; 12 bases line up with TRBD2. The CDR3 contains 17 residues. CDR1 and CDR2 (germline): SGHNT, YYREEE (reference sequence). The V and J ends lost 3 bases and 4 bases, in that order; junction bases with no gene match: 7. The CDR3 DNA reads TGTGCCAGCAGCTCGGAGACTAGCGGGAGTGTCACCGGGGAGCTGTTTTTT. Translation gives CASSSETSGSVTGELFF.

This clonotype was seen ten or more times. This sequence joins TRBV7-9 and TRBJ1-2, with unresolved D. The CDR3 is 15 residues long. Germline-derived CDR1 and CDR2 are SEHNR and FQNEAQ (reference sequence). The V end was cut by 5 bases, the J end by 3 bases, with 16 bases between. CDR3 nucleotide sequence: TGTGCCAGCAGCGTCGACACCTCATGGCACTATGGCTACACCTTC. Amino acid sequence: CASSVDTSWHYGYTF.

There are many counts of this clonotype. This chain connects TRBV7-2 to TRBJ2-1, with D possibly being TRBD2 (6 bases). This CDR3 is 15 amino acids long. From germline, CDR1 is SGHTA and CDR2 FQGNSA. Trimming took 4 bases from V and 3 from J, leaving 13 bases between them. Here the CDR3 DNA reads TGTGCCAGCAGCTCCAATCGCGGGATCTACAATGAGCAGTTCTTC. Translating gives CASSSNRGIYNEQFF. Supplemented by reference TRBV7-2 and TRBJ2-1, the full variable domain reads GAGVSQSPSNKVTEKGKDVELRCDPISGHTALYWYRQSLGQGLEFLIYFQGNSAPDKSGLPSDRFSAERTGGSVSTLTIQRTQQEDSAVYLCASSSNRGIYNEQFFGPGTRLTVL.

V and J are TRBV27 and TRBJ2-5; D is uncertain. The CDR3 contains 13 residues. The V end lost 8 bases, the J end lost 3 bases, and 13 bases lay between the germline ends. Germline CDR1 is MNHEY and CDR2 is SMNVEV (reference sequence). The CDR3 region is CASAGRTKETQYF. CDR3 sequence (DNA): TGTGCCAGCGCCGGCAGAACTAAAGAGACCCAGTACTTC.

This clonotype was seen many times. The chain links TRBV12-3 or TRBV12-4 to TRBJ1-2; TRBD1 is a possible D gene (5 bases). The CDR3 runs 13 residues. V lost 3 bases and J lost 3, with 8 bases in between. Here the CDR3 reads CASSFGGDYGYTF. In DNA form, the CDR3 reads TGTGCCAGCAGTTTTGGGGGAGACTATGGCTACACCTTC.

This clonotype was seen only a few times. This chain connects TRBV4-3 to TRBJ1-2; D call uncertain. The V gene lost 0 bases and the J gene lost 7 bases, with 12 bases spanning the gap. This CDR3 is 14 amino acids long. Germline V gene data show CDR1 as LGHNA and CDR2 as YSLEER. This chain's CDR3 is CASSQETVSPGYTF. Here the CDR3 DNA reads TGCGCCAGCAGCCAAGAAACAGTTTCGCCTGGCTACACCTTC.

The V gene is TRBV28, the J gene TRBJ1-2, with 7 bases lining up with TRBD1. The germline V gene encodes CDR1 MDHEN and CDR2 SYDVKM. V lost 9 bases to trimming and J lost 4 bases; unmatched junction nucleotides: 11. The CDR3 extends over 14 amino acids. CDR3 sequence reads: CASLLDRASYGYTF. The CDR3 region has the DNA TGTGCCAGTCTCCTCGACAGGGCCTCCTATGGCTACACCTTC.

This sequence joins TRBV29-1 and TRBJ2-1, with 7 bases fitting TRBD2. V gave up 3 bases and J gave up 1 base; unmatched junction bases: 3. The CDR3 runs to 14 residues. CDR1 and CDR2 from the germline V gene are SQVTM and ANQGSEA. This CDR3 is CSVEAGGSYNEQFF. The DNA for the CDR3 is TGCAGCGTTGAGGCCGGGGGGTCCTACAATGAGCAGTTCTTC.

Concerning this clonotype: This may be a read error: a much more frequent sequence differs by one nucleotide. V and J are TRBV7-2 and TRBJ2-2; 8 bases are shared with TRBD2. The V gene's germline CDR1 is SGHTA and CDR2 FQGNSA. The CDR3 consists of 14 residues. DNA for the CDR3: TGTGCCAGCAGCTTAGACGGGAGGGCCGGGGAGGTGTTTTTT. It specifies CASSLDGRAGEVFF.

This clonotype was counted between two and nine times. The chain joins TRBV4-1 to TRBJ2-7; unclear D gene. The ends were cut back, 1 base at V and 0 bases at J, with 10 bases in the middle. Germline loops: CDR1 MGHRA, CDR2 YSYEKL. The CDR3 sequence is 15 residues long. The CDR3 reads CASSQASRISYEQYF. The CDR3 nucleotides are TGCGCCAGCAGCCAAGCGTCTCGGATCTCCTACGAGCAGTACTTC.

This clonotype came up a few times. The chain is built from TRBV19 and TRBJ1-1; D uncertain. The germline V gene has CDR1 LNHDA and CDR2 SQIVND (reference sequence). The V and J ends lost 3 bases and 7 bases respectively, with 9 bases between them. This CDR3 is built from 12 residues. The CDR3 DNA reads TGTGCCAGTAGTATTTTACACTATGAAGCTTTCTTT. This codes for CASSILHYEAFF.

J is TRBJ2-1 and V is TRBV19; no reliable D call. The germline gives CDR1 LNHDA, CDR2 SQIVND (reference sequence). This CDR3 contains 15 residues. Trimming removed 3 bases at V and 0 bases at J, with 9 bases between. CDR3 in amino acids: CASSISLSSYNEQFF. The CDR3 DNA is TGTGCCAGTAGTATTTCCCTGAGCTCCTACAATGAGCAGTTCTTC.

The gene calls are TRBV9 and TRBJ1-2; 10 bases fit TRBD1. With V trimmed by 4 bases and J by 7 bases, 7 bases remained unmatched. CDR3 length equals 14 residues. Germline V CDR1 and CDR2: SGDLS, YYNGEE. CDR3 sequence (DNA): TGTGCCAGCAGCCCTGGGACAGGGGCAGGTGGCTACACCTTC. Protein product: CASSPGTGAGGYTF.

This clonotype was detected a few times. CDR3 nucleotide sequence: TGCAGTGCTAGAGATGGGGGGGCTCAATCCTATGGCTACACCTTC. Translated: CSARDGGAQSYGYTF. The J gene is TRBJ1-2, the V gene TRBV20-1; possibly TRBD1 for D (6 bases). This CDR3 comprises 15 residues. V was pared by 0 bases and J by 4 bases, with 15 bases between. Per germline, CDR1 DFQATT and CDR2 SNEGSKA (reference sequence).

The sample holds many counts of this clonotype. The CDR3 DNA is TGTGCCAGCGCCGAGACTAGCGGGAGAAGGAATGAGCAGTTCTTC. Protein product: CASAETSGRRNEQFF. V is TRBV7-6 and J is TRBJ2-1, with 12 bases identical to TRBD2. Germline CDR1 SGHVS, CDR2 FNYEAQ. Trimming took 8 bases from V and 7 from J; bases not matched to a gene: 9. The CDR3 has 15 residues.

This chain joins TRBV25-1 and TRBJ2-3; 8 bases are shared with TRBD2. Germline CDR1 and CDR2: MGHDK and SYGVNS. The CDR3 loop spans 15 amino acids. V lost 4 bases, J lost 7 bases, and 10 bases stayed unmatched. CDR3 sequence: CASSAPGLVINTQYF. The CDR3 DNA is TGTGCCAGCAGTGCGCCGGGACTAGTCATAAATACGCAGTATTTT.

The rearrangement joins TRBV20-1 to TRBJ1-6; TRBD1 might be the D (5 bases). The germline V gene has CDR1 DFQATT and CDR2 SNEGSKA (reference sequence). The CDR3 extends over 18 amino acids. Trimming pared 8 bases from V and 0 bases from J, leaving 23 bases between. The CDR3 DNA reads as TGCAGTTTTTCTGAAGACAGCCCCAGGAGCTCCTATAATTCACCCCTCCACTTT. Translated, it gives CSFSEDSPRSSYNSPLHF.

This clonotype turned up a few times. The chain is built from TRBV7-8 and TRBJ2-3, with D hard to call. The V and J ends lost 1 base and 5 bases respectively, with 16 bases between them. Germline CDR1 and CDR2: SGHVS and FQNEAQ. The CDR3 sequence is 16 residues long. The CDR3 reads CASSLDIQPRRDTQYF. DNA of the CDR3: TGTGCCAGCAGCTTAGACATCCAGCCTAGAAGAGATACGCAGTATTTT.

This clonotype was observed a handful of times. This chain links TRBV18 with TRBJ2-7; TRBD2 matches at 12 bases. The CDR3 covers 17 residues. Germline values: CDR1 KGHSH, CDR2 LQKENI. V was clipped by 2 bases and J by 0 bases; unmatched bases: 5. The CDR3 loop reads CASSPGTSGLSSYEQYF. Written as DNA, the CDR3 is TGTGCCAGCTCACCAGGGACTAGCGGGCTGAGCTCCTACGAGCAGTACTTC.

V gene TRBV29-1 combines with J gene TRBJ2-1, with 7 bases identical to TRBD1. The length of the CDR3 is 16 residues. The ends lost 1 base at V and 4 bases at J; junction bases unmatched: 10. Germline lookup yields CDR1 SQVTM and CDR2 ANQGSEA. The CDR3 loop is CSVEAPGTAFYNEQFF. The CDR3 region has the DNA TGCAGCGTTGAAGCTCCCGGGACAGCCTTTTACAATGAGCAGTTCTTC.

The CDR3 sequence: CASSEQRGMNTEAFF. The CDR3 DNA reads TGCGCCAGCAGTGAGCAAAGGGGAATGAACACTGAAGCTTTCTTT. This rearrangement joins TRBV10-2 to TRBJ1-1; D may be TRBD1 (5 bases). V was pared by 2 bases and J by 0 bases, with 10 bases between. Germline CDR1 reads WSHSY; CDR2 reads SAAADI. The CDR3 contains 15 residues.

This chain joins TRBV4-1 and TRBJ1-2; TRBD1 aligns across 8 bases. The CDR3 covers 17 residues. V lost 1 base, J lost 5 bases, and 12 bases stayed unmatched. The germline V gene has CDR1 MGHRA and CDR2 YSYEKL. The CDR3 DNA follows: TGCGCCAGCAGCCAAGTCCTCAGGGGGCCCCCTTGGTATGGCTACACCTTC. Translating it yields CASSQVLRGPPWYGYTF.

This clonotype has a handful of counts. In DNA form, the CDR3 reads TGTGCCAGCAGGTCCGGGACTACTAACAAGCAGTTCTTC. It yields the protein CASRSGTTNKQFF. The rearrangement links TRBV28 to TRBJ2-1; 7 nucleotides line up with TRBD2. This CDR3 region has 13 residues. Germline CDR1 MDHEN, CDR2 SYDVKM. V dropped 6 bases and J dropped 11; count of bases not matched to a gene: 10.

This chain links TRBV7-6 with TRBJ2-7; 10 bases line up with TRBD1. Germline CDR1 is SGHVS and CDR2 is FNYEAQ. Unmatched junction bases numbered 15, after V lost 5 bases and J lost 2 bases. The CDR3 consists of 18 residues. For the CDR3, the DNA is TGTGCCAGCAGCCAAAGCGGGACAGGGGCCTTTCGGGCCTACGAGCAGTACTTC. Its protein product is CASSQSGTGAFRAYEQYF.

This clonotype appeared a few times. The gene calls are TRBV7-9 and TRBJ2-3; TRBD1 matches at 7 bases. CDR1 is SEHNR and CDR2 is FQNEAQ in the germline V gene (reference sequence). This CDR3 contains 14 residues. J lost 4 bases, V lost 6 bases, and 7 bases had no gene match. This CDR3 reads CASRQGQAPDTQYF. Written as DNA, the CDR3 is TGTGCCAGCAGACAAGGACAGGCTCCAGATACGCAGTATTTT.

Comments on this clonotype: Just one base apart from a much larger clone, this may be a read error. The chain couples TRBV7-2 to TRBJ2-1; D is undetermined. The CDR3 length is 15 residues. Looked up from germline, CDR1 is SGHTA and CDR2 is FQGNSA. Written as DNA, the CDR3 is TGTGCCAACAGCTTGAGAGGCCTCCGTCACAATGAGCAGTTCTTC. It translates to CANSLRGLRHNEQFF. The entire variable domain, with the rest obtained from reference TRBV7-2 and TRBJ2-1, is as follows: GAGVSQSPSNKVTEKGKDVELRCDPISGHTALYWYRQSLGQGLEFLIYFQGNSAPDKSGLPSDRFSAERTGGSVSTLTIQRTQQEDSAVYLCANSLRGLRHNEQFFGPGTRLTVL.